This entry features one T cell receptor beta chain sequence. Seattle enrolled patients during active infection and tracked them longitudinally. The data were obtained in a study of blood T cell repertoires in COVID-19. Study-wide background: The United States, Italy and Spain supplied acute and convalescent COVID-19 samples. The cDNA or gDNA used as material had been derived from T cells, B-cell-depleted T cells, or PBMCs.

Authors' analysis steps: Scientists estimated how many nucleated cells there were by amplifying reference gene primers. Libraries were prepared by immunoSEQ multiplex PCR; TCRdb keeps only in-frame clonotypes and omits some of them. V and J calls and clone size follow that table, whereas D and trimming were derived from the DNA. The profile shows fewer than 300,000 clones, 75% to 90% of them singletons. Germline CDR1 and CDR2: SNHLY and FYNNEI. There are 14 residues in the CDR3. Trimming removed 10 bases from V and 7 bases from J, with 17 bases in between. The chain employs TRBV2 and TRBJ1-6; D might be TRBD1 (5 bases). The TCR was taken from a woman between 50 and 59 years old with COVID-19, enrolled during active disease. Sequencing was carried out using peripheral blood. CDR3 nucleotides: TGTGCCACCTCCCTCGGACAAAACAATTCACCCCTCCACTTT. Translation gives CATSLGQNNSPLHF.